These T cell receptor beta chains were read from a single sample in a study of T-cell reconstitution after alpha-beta-depleted transplantation in children. TCRdb passed the PCR reads through MiXCR, listing each CDR3 protein once. The table includes over 550,000 distinct CDR3 sequences, more than 9% detected once. Specimen: PBMCs from the stem cell graft donor, collected from the stem cell graft. All receptors derive from a human donor who donated a stem cell graft to a child with acute myeloid leukemia. The CDR3 runs from the conserved cysteine through the conserved F or W. The D gene is left open where the match is weak. The size of a clone is reported for some rows only, either as once, few or many, or as a class for expanded clones.

V	J	D	size	length	DNA	CDR3
TRBV6-1	TRBJ1-1	-	-	14	TGTGCCAGCAGTGACCGGCAGGTGAACACTGAAGCTTTCTTT	CASSDRQVNTEAFF
TRBV13	TRBJ2-5	-	-	14	TGTGCCAGCAGCTTCATTGCGGGACAAGAGACCCAGTACTTC	CASSFIAGQETQYF
TRBV6-2/TRBV6-3	TRBJ2-7	TRBD2	few	16	TGTGCCAGCAGTTACCAGATTAGCGGGAGAAAGAACGAGCAGTACTTC	CASSYQISGRKNEQYF
TRBV7-9	TRBJ2-7	-	-	16	TGTGCCAGCAGCCCGATTACCGGGACACTTCCCTACGAGCAGTACTTC	CASSPITGTLPYEQYF
TRBV28	TRBJ2-7	-	many	15	TGTGCCAGCAGTTTTCGCGGGCGGAGCTCCTACGAGCAGTACTTC	CASSFRGRSSYEQYF
TRBV7-2	TRBJ2-1	TRBD2	few	17	TGTGCCAGCAGCTCCCCCCTTAGCGGGGCGCCCTACAATGAGCAGTTCTTC	CASSSPLSGAPYNEQFF
TRBV15	TRBJ2-7	TRBD2	many	15	TGTGCCACCAGCAGAGGGACTAGCGGGATATACGAGCAGTACTTC	CATSRGTSGIYEQYF
TRBV10-3	TRBJ1-2	-	-	15	TGTGCCATCAGTGGACCAGGGGTCGGATACTATGGCTACACCTTC	CAISGPGVGYYGYTF
TRBV20-1	TRBJ2-1	-	few	13	TGCAGTGCCCCAGCGGATGCCTACAATGAGCAGTTCTTC	CSAPADAYNEQFF
TRBV9	TRBJ2-7	-	few	15	TGTGCCAGCAGCATATATGTGGGCAGTTCCTACGAGCAGTACTTC	CASSIYVGSSYEQYF
TRBV7-2	TRBJ1-1	-	many	16	TGTGCCAGCAGCTTTTGGAATGTGGGGGTGAACACTGAAGCTTTCTTT	CASSFWNVGVNTEAFF
TRBV20-1	TRBJ2-7	TRBD2	few	16	TGCAGTGCTAGAGATAACCTAGCGGGAGGGGTCTACGAGCAGTACTTC	CSARDNLAGGVYEQYF
TRBV12-3/TRBV12-4	TRBJ2-6	-	-	16	TGTGCCAGCAGTTTACCAGGGACCTCTGGGGCCAACGTCCTGACTTTC	CASSLPGTSGANVLTF
TRBV24-1	TRBJ2-2	TRBD2	-	17	TGTGCCACCAGTGTATCGGGACTAGCGTTGAACACCGGGGAGCTGTTTTTT	CATSVSGLALNTGELFF
TRBV20-1	TRBJ2-2	-	few	14	TGCAGTGCTAGGGCCCCAGGTCTCACCGGGGAGCTGTTTTTT	CSARAPGLTGELFF
TRBV9	TRBJ2-2	TRBD2	few	14	TGTGCCAGCACCCCGGGGCTAGCGGTCGGGGAGCTGTTTTTT	CASTPGLAVGELFF
TRBV20-1	TRBJ2-3	TRBD2	many	15	TGCAGTGCTAGAGGGGGGAGCGGGACTTCAAATACGCAGTATTTT	CSARGGSGTSNTQYF
TRBV27	TRBJ2-3	-	few	14	TGTGCCAGCAGTTTATTCGGGGCAGCGGATACGCAGTATTTT	CASSLFGAADTQYF
TRBV6-2/TRBV6-3	TRBJ2-1	TRBD2	-	14	TGTGCCAGCAGTTACAGCGGGAGAGGGGGTGAGCAGTTCTTC	CASSYSGRGGEQFF
TRBV4-3	TRBJ2-7	-	many	13	TGCGCCAGCAGCCAGACCCAGAGTAACGAGCAGTACTTC	CASSQTQSNEQYF
TRBV20-1	TRBJ2-5	-	many	13	TGCAGTGCTAGAGAAGACTATAAGGAGACCCAGTACTTC	CSAREDYKETQYF
TRBV29-1	TRBJ2-1	-	few	12	TGCAGCGTTGGGACGCCTGGTAATGAGCAGTTCTTC	CSVGTPGNEQFF
TRBV20-1	TRBJ2-1	TRBD1	-	17	TGCTGTGCTAGAGAGAGAACCCCGGGACAGGGTCGCAATGAGCAGTTCTTC	CCARERTPGQGRNEQFF